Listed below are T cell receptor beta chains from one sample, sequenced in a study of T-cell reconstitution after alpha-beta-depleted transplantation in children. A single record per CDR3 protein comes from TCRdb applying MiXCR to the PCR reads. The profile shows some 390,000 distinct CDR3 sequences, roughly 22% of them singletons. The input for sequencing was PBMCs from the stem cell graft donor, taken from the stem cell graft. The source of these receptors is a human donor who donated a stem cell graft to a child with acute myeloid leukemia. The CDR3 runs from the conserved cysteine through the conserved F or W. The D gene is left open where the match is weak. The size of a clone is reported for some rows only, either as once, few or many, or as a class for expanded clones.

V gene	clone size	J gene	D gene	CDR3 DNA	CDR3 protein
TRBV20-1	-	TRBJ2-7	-	TGCAGTGCTAGATTGGGGGGCGGCTACTCCTACGAGCAGTACTTC	CSARLGGGYSYEQYF
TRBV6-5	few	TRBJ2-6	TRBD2	TGTGCCAGCAGTTCGTTCGGGCGAGCGGGGGACTCTGGGGCCAACGTCCTGACTTTC	CASSSFGRAGDSGANVLTF
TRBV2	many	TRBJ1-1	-	TGTGCCAGCAGCATTCGGGGGGCGGACACTGAAGCTTTCTTT	CASSIRGADTEAFF
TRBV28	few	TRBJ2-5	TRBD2	TGTGCCAGCAGTCGCAGCCTTCTTGGACTAGCGGGACAAGAGACCCAGTACTTC	CASSRSLLGLAGQETQYF
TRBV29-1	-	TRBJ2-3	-	TGCAGCGGCCTAAAGCTAAATACAAAGGATACGCAGTATTTT	CSGLKLNTKDTQYF
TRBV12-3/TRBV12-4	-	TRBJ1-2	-	TGTGCCAGCAGTTCGGCCGTTTCATGGACTAACTATGGCTACACCTTC	CASSSAVSWTNYGYTF
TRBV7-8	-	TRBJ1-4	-	TGTGCCAGCAGCTTAGATGCAGGAGGGGATGAAAAACTGTTTTTT	CASSLDAGGDEKLFF
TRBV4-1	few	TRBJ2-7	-	TGCGCCAGCAGCCAAGACTCACAGACCTACGAGCAGTACTTC	CASSQDSQTYEQYF
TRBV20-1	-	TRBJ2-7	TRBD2	TGCAGTGCACAGAGCGGGAACCAGTACTACGAGCAGTACTTC	CSAQSGNQYYEQYF
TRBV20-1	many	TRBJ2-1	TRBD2	TGCAGTGCTCCCACCGGGACTAGTGTTCCCAGGGAGCAGTTCTTC	CSAPTGTSVPREQFF
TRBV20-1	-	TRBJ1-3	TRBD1	TGCAGTGCTACTGAAGGGACAGCCTCTGGAAACACCATATATTTT	CSATEGTASGNTIYF
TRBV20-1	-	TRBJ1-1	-	TGCAGTGCTAGACGGGGCGCTAACACTGAAGCTTTCTTT	CSARRGANTEAFF
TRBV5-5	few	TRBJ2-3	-	TGTGCCAGCAGCTTGGCGTCTCACCCCACAGATACGCAGTATTTT	CASSLASHPTDTQYF
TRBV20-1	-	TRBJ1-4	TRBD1	TGCAGTGCGCAGGACAGGGGAGTCGGACGAAATGAAAAACTGTTTTTT	CSAQDRGVGRNEKLFF
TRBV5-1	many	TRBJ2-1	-	TGCGCCAGCTCTCCCGGGACGCAGTCCAATGAGCAGTTCTTC	CASSPGTQSNEQFF
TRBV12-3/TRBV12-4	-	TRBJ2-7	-	TGTGCCAGCAGTCCGCGGGATTCCGCCTACGAGCAGTACTTC	CASSPRDSAYEQYF
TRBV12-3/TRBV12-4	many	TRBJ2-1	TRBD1	TGTGCCAGCAGTTTGCTGGGACAGGCCGAGCAGTTCTTC	CASSLLGQAEQFF
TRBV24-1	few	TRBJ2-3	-	TGTGCCACCAGTGACCCCGGGACAAAAAGCACAGATACGCAGTATTTT	CATSDPGTKSTDTQYF
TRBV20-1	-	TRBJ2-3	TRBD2	TGCAGTGCTGTGCGGGAGGGTTTCACAGATACGCAGTATTTT	CSAVREGFTDTQYF
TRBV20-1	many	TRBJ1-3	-	TGCAGTGCTAGAGGAGTCAGCTCTGGAAACACCATATATTTT	CSARGVSSGNTIYF
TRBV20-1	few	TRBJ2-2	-	TGCAGTGCTAGACCCCCTGGGGGCACCGGGGAGCTGTTTTTT	CSARPPGGTGELFF
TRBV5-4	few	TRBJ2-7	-	TGTGCCAGCAGCGCAACCGGGGCTCCCTACGAGCAGTACTTC	CASSATGAPYEQYF
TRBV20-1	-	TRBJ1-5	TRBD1	TGCAGTGCTAGTCCGGGACAGGTTAATCAGCCCCAGCATTTT	CSASPGQVNQPQHF
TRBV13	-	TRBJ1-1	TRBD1	TGTGCCAGCAGCTTAGGAGTAGTGGGACAGACAGTGAACACTGAAGCTTTCTTT	CASSLGVVGQTVNTEAFF
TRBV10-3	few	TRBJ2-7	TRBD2	TGTGCCATCAGCGCCGGAGCGGGAGGGTCCCCCTACGAGCAGTACTTC	CAISAGAGGSPYEQYF
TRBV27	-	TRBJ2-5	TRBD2	TGTGCCAGCAGTTCCGCCCCCCCCGGAGCGGGAGGGATAGAGACCCAGTACTTC	CASSSAPPGAGGIETQYF
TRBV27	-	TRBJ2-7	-	TGTGCCAGCAGATACGGGGGGGGACAGGGCCTGACCTACGAGCAGTACTTC	CASRYGGGQGLTYEQYF
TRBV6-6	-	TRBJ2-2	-	TGTGCCAGCAGTAAAATAAACACCGGGGAGCTGTTTTTT	CASSKINTGELFF
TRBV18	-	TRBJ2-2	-	TGTGCCAGCTCGGCCACCACTAACACCGGGGAGCTGTTTTTT	CASSATTNTGELFF
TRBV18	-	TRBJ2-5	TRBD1	TGTGCCAGCTCGTACCGGGACAGATCGTACCAAGAGACCCAGTACTTC	CASSYRDRSYQETQYF
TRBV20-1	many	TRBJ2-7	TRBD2	TGCAGTGCCTTCGGACTAGAAGGGACCTACGAGCAGTACTTC	CSAFGLEGTYEQYF
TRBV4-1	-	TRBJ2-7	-	TGCGCCAGCAGCCAAGATATAAAGGCAGTCGGCGATAAATCCTACGAGCAGTACTTC	CASSQDIKAVGDKSYEQYF
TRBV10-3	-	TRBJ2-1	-	TGTGCCATCAGTGAGAGGGGGCCGGGGGACCTATCCTACAATGAGCAGTTCTTC	CAISERGPGDLSYNEQFF
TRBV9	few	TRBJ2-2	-	TGTGCCAGCGCTAAGGGCCCGAACACCGGGGAGCTGTTTTTT	CASAKGPNTGELFF
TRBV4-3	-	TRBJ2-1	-	TGCGCCAGCAGCCAAGAGGGCTACCGACAGGTTCCCTGGGATGAGCAGTTCTTC	CASSQEGYRQVPWDEQFF
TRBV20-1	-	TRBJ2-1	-	TGCAGTGCTTCCACTTTAGAGATCCCTAATGAGCAGTTCTTC	CSASTLEIPNEQFF
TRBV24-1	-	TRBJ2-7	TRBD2	TGTGCCGCCAGTGATTCGTCGGGGGGCTCCTACGAGCAGTACTTC	CAASDSSGGSYEQYF
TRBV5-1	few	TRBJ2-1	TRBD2	TGCGCCAGCAGCTTGGGCGGGAGTGACTACAATGAGCAGTTCTTC	CASSLGGSDYNEQFF
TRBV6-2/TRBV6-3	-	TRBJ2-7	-	TGTGCCAGCAGTTACGGTCCGCGGTCCCCTTGCGAGCAGTACTTC	CASSYGPRSPCEQYF
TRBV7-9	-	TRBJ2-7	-	TGTGCCAGCAGCGTCACCAGGGGCCCTACCTACGAGCAGTACTTC	CASSVTRGPTYEQYF
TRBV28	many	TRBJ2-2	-	TGTGCCACCCAAGGTCCATTCAACACCGGGGAGCTGTTTTTT	CATQGPFNTGELFF
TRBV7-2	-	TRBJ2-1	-	TGTGCCAGCAGCTTAGCTCAAAGGGGCCAAAGTGAGCAGTTCTTC	CASSLAQRGQSEQFF
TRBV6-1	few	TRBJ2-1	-	TGTGCCAGCAGTGAAAATGAACAACTTGAGCAGTTCTTC	CASSENEQLEQFF